The rows below give T cell receptor beta chains drawn from one sample of a study of cytomegalovirus exposure and HLA in healthy donors. The repertoire was sequenced with immunoSEQ multiplex PCR; TCRdb's copy has only in-frame clones and lacks some. The sample lists roughly 120,000 clones, less than 80% seen once, with 2% to 2.5% in the top ten. What was sequenced was PBMCs. The receptors stem from a woman in her 30s in good health and CMV-seronegative. The CDR3 runs from the conserved cysteine through the conserved F or W. The D gene is left open where the match is weak. Part of the rows lack a size; the others show once, few, many or a class for expanded clones.

NA	13	TRBD1	TRBV2	TRBJ2-5	CASKSGQYVGQYF	TGTGCCAGCAAGTCGGGACAGTATGTCGGGCAGTACTTC
once	14	NA	TRBV10-1	TRBJ2-5	CASSGDVRGVTQYF	TGCGCCAGCAGCGGTGATGTCAGGGGAGTGACCCAGTACTTC
few	11	NA	TRBV6-1	TRBJ2-5	CASSELATQYF	TGTGCCAGCAGTGAACTGGCCACCCAGTACTTC
NA	11	NA	TRBV9	TRBJ2-2	CASTTTGELFF	TGTGCCAGTACTACCACCGGGGAGCTGTTTTTT
NA	15	NA	TRBV7-9	TRBJ1-4	CASSLAETKREKLFF	TGTGCCAGCAGCTTAGCCGAGACGAAGAGGGAAAAACTGTTTTTT
few	11	NA	TRBV28	TRBJ1-4	CASSSSGKLFF	NA
NA	15	NA	TRBV6-5	TRBJ1-5	CASSSFRGSYQPQHF	TGTGCCAGCAGTTCCTTCAGGGGTTCGTATCAGCCCCAGCATTTT
NA	13	NA	TRBV27	TRBJ1-5	CASRGLPRQPQHF	TGTGCCAGCAGGGGACTACCTAGGCAGCCCCAGCATTTT
NA	14	TRBD1	TRBV30	TRBJ1-4	CAWAGRGLREKLFF	TGTGCCTGGGCCGGGAGGGGGCTTCGTGAAAAACTGTTTTTT
NA	16	TRBD1	TRBV25-1	TRBJ1-4	CASSPTDPGQREKLFF	TGTGCCAGCAGTCCTACCGACCCGGGACAGCGGGAAAAACTGTTTTTT
few	16	TRBD1	TRBV5-6	TRBJ1-4	CASSLGTEIFNEKLFF	TGTGCCAGCAGCCTTGGGACAGAGATTTTTAATGAAAAACTGTTTTTT
NA	16	TRBD2	TRBV7-8	TRBJ2-7	CASSLVGLAGAYEQYF	TGTGCCAGCAGCTTAGTTGGACTAGCGGGAGCCTACGAGCAGTACTTC
NA	13	TRBD2	TRBV7-8	TRBJ2-5	CASSPIRGGAQYF	TGTGCCAGCAGCCCGATTCGTGGGGGGGCCCAGTACTTC
few	16	TRBD2	TRBV27	TRBJ2-1	CASSLLAGGLYNEQFF	TGTGCCAGCAGTTTGCTAGCGGGAGGCCTATACAATGAGCAGTTCTTC
NA	15	NA	TRBV21-1	TRBJ2-7	CASSKKAPRVYEQYF	TGTGCCAGCAGCAAAAAAGCTCCTCGCGTCTACGAGCAGTACTTC
NA	14	TRBD1	TRBV7-9	TRBJ2-7	CASSFAGGVFQQYF	TGTGCCAGCAGCTTCGCAGGGGGTGTATTTCAGCAGTACTTC
NA	15	NA	TRBV7-6	TRBJ2-1	CASSLGMQGYNEQFF	TGTGCCAGCAGCTTAGGGATGCAGGGGTACAATGAGCAGTTCTTC
NA	14	NA	TRBV28	TRBJ1-1	CASSLRVRGTEAFF	TGTGCCAGCAGTTTACGCGTGCGGGGGACTGAAGCTTTCTTT
few	15	TRBD2	TRBV7-2	TRBJ2-7	CASSLVSGDSYEQYF	TGTGCCAGCAGCTTAGTTAGCGGGGACTCCTACGAGCAGTACTTC
NA	15	NA	TRBV6-1	TRBJ1-2	CASSEASGGNYGYTF	TGTGCCAGCAGTGAAGCGTCGGGCGGGAACTATGGCTACACCTTC
NA	14	NA	TRBV27	TRBJ1-1	CASSPPRGNTEAFF	TGTGCCAGCAGTCCTCCAAGGGGAAACACTGAAGCTTTCTTT
NA	18	TRBD2	TRBV7-8	TRBJ2-1	CASSPPLRLAGRNNEQFF	TGTGCCAGCAGCCCCCCGCTTAGACTAGCGGGAAGGAACAATGAGCAGTTCTTC
NA	17	TRBD1	TRBV11-2	TRBJ2-1	CASSLVLGTGGANEQFF	TGTGCCAGCAGCTTAGTTCTAGGGACAGGGGGGGCCAATGAGCAGTTCTTC
NA	15	NA	TRBV11-2	TRBJ1-5	CASSFRYNEYQPQHF	TGTGCCAGCAGCTTCCGTTATAACGAGTATCAGCCCCAGCATTTT
NA	15	NA	TRBV28	TRBJ2-1	CASSWFASSYNEQFF	TGTGCCAGCAGCTGGTTCGCTAGCTCCTACAATGAGCAGTTCTTC
NA	13	NA	TRBV25-1	TRBJ2-7	CASSASPSYEQYF	TGTGCCAGCAGCGCAAGCCCCTCCTACGAGCAGTACTTC
NA	12	NA	TRBV28	TRBJ2-7	CASSLVTGKQYF	TGTGCCAGCAGTTTGGTAACAGGGAAGCAGTACTTC
few	13	NA	TRBV18	TRBJ1-5	CASSLSPNQPQHF	TGTGCCAGCTCACTTAGTCCGAATCAGCCCCAGCATTTT
few	14	NA	TRBV7-3	TRBJ1-4	CASSPSLANEKLFF	TGTGCCAGCAGTCCGAGCCTAGCTAATGAAAAACTGTTTTTT
NA	15	TRBD2	TRBV6-1	TRBJ2-1	CASSQGLAGYNEQFF	TGTGCCAGCAGCCAGGGACTAGCGGGCTACAATGAGCAGTTCTTC
NA	11	NA	TRBV28	TRBJ1-1	CASLKRFEAFF	TGTGCCAGCCTAAAGAGGTTTGAAGCTTTCTTT
NA	16	TRBD2	TRBV5-1	TRBJ2-5	CASSGGLAGVKETQYF	TGCGCCAGCAGCGGGGGACTAGCGGGAGTTAAAGAGACCCAGTACTTC
NA	16	TRBD2	TRBV6-1	TRBJ2-7	CASSANPLAGGTEQYF	TGTGCCAGCAGTGCAAACCCACTAGCGGGAGGTACCGAGCAGTACTTC
NA	17	NA	TRBV7-8	TRBJ1-5	CASSGRRGGQPYQPQHF	TGTGCCAGCAGCGGGCGTCGTGGAGGGCAGCCCTATCAGCCCCAGCATTTT
NA	13	NA	TRBV2	TRBJ1-6	CASSEAGVSPLHF	TGTGCCAGCAGTGAGGCGGGAGTTTCACCCCTCCACTTT
NA	15	TRBD2	TRBV9	TRBJ2-5	CASSVGGGVRETQYF	TGTGCCAGCAGCGTAGGTGGGGGGGTTCGAGAGACCCAGTACTTC
NA	15	NA	TRBV19	TRBJ1-5	CASSIDSTEGQPQHF	TGTGCCAGTAGTATAGATAGCACCGAAGGCCAGCCCCAGCATTTT
NA	19	TRBD2	TRBV28	TRBJ2-6	CASSPGASGRVSGANVLTF	TGTGCCAGCAGCCCGGGGGCTAGCGGGAGGGTATCTGGGGCCAACGTCCTGACTTTC
NA	14	TRBD1	TRBV5-1	TRBJ2-1	CASSAGTGYNEQFF	TGCGCCAGCAGCGCCGGGACAGGATACAATGAGCAGTTCTTC
NA	14	NA	TRBV5-1	TRBJ2-3	CASSPDNPTDTQYF	TGCGCCAGCAGCCCAGACAATCCCACAGATACGCAGTATTTT
NA	15	NA	TRBV7-2	TRBJ1-1	CASSLPALDSRGAFF	TGTGCCAGCAGCTTGCCGGCCCTGGATAGTCGCGGGGCTTTCTTT